The TCR beta chain described here comes from a study of blood T cell repertoires in COVID-19. Overall study: Researchers got acute and convalescent COVID-19 samples from the United States, Italy and Spain. Sources were T cells, B-cell-depleted T cells, or PBMCs; the material itself was cDNA or gDNA.

The V segment lost 0 bases and the J segment 4 bases; nucleotides outside the gene matches: 6. This CDR3 region has 15 residues. Germline values: CDR1 SGHKS, CDR2 YYEKEE (reference sequence). Authors' methods: Researchers report that nucleated cell counts were estimated from reference gene primer amplification. Assay used: immunoSEQ multiplex PCR; TCRdb lists only in-frame clones, some missing. V and J calls and clone size are given by that table; D and trimming were obtained from the DNA. The repertoire holds some 250,000 clones, approximately 81% seen once, with under 3% in the top ten. The sequence was obtained from a woman aged 55-70 years with active or convalescent COVID-19. Sample: peripheral blood. The V call is TRBV5-5, the J call TRBJ1-2; 7 bases match TRBD1. The DNA for the CDR3 is TGTGCCAGCAGCTTGGAACAGGGGTACGGCTATGGCTACACCTTC. Its protein is CASSLEQGYGYGYTF. The full variable domain, with the rest looked up from reference TRBV5-5 and TRBJ1-2, is DAGVTQSPTHLIKTRGQQVTLRCSPISGHKSVSWYQQVLGQGPQFIFQYYEKEERGRGNFPDRFSARQFPNYSSELNVNALLLGDSALYLCASSLEQGYGYGYTFGSGTRLTVV.